Listed below are T cell receptor beta chains from one sample, sequenced in a study of blood T cell repertoires in COVID-19. Assay: immunoSEQ multiplex PCR; the TCRdb copy retains only in-frame clones and omits some. The sample has over 200,000 clones; 90% are singletons. Sequencing was done on a sample of peripheral blood. These receptors came from a man aged 25 to 40 with COVID-19, enrolled during active disease. CDR3s include the opening cysteine and the closing phenylalanine or tryptophan. The order of the fields is CDR3 protein, V gene, J gene.

cdr3_aa: CASSIGGTLMGNIQYF; v_call: TRBV19; j_call: TRBJ2-4
cdr3_aa: CASSLERAGVFTDTQYF; v_call: TRBV5-4; j_call: TRBJ2-3
cdr3_aa: CASSLTGNSYNEQFF; v_call: TRBV6-5; j_call: TRBJ2-1
cdr3_aa: CASSHSQGTIYNSPLHF; v_call: TRBV4-3; j_call: TRBJ1-6
cdr3_aa: CASSFAGNYEQYF; v_call: TRBV5-4; j_call: TRBJ2-7
cdr3_aa: CASSSRTGNTIYF; v_call: TRBV11-3; j_call: TRBJ1-3
cdr3_aa: CASSLAGSRGGYTF; v_call: TRBV27; j_call: TRBJ1-2
cdr3_aa: CASSFSGFTEAFF; v_call: TRBV7-2; j_call: TRBJ1-1
cdr3_aa: CASSLVARYNGYTF; v_call: TRBV7-8; j_call: TRBJ1-2
cdr3_aa: CASSPSGGDYNEQFF; v_call: TRBV7-3; j_call: TRBJ2-1